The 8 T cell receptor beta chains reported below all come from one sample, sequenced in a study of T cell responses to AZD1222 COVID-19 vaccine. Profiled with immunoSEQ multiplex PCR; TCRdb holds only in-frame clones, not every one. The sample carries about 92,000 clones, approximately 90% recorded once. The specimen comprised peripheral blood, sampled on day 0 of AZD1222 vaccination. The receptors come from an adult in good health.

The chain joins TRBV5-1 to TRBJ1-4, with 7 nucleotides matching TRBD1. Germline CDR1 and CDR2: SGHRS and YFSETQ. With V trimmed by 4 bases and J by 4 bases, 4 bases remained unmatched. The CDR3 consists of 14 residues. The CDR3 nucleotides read TGCGCCAGCAGCCAACAGGGGCTTAATGAAAAACTGTTTTTT. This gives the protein CASSQQGLNEKLFF.

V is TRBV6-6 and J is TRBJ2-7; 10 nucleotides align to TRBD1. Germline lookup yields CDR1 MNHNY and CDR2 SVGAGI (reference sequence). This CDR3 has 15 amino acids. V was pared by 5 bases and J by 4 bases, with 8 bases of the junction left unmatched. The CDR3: CASSQTGTGVYEQYF. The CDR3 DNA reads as TGTGCCAGCAGTCAAACCGGGACAGGGGTATACGAGCAGTACTTC.

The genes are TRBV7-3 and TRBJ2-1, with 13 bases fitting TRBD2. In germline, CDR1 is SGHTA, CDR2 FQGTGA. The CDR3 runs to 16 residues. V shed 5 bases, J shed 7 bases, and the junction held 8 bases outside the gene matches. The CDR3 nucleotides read TGTGCCAGCAGCGCCCGGGGGACTAGCGGGACAAATGAGCAGTTCTTC. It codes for CASSARGTSGTNEQFF. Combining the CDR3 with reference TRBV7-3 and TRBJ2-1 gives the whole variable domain GAGVSQTPSNKVTEKGKYVELRCDPISGHTALYWYRQSLGQGPEFLIYFQGTGAADDSGLPNDRFFAVRPEGSVSTLKIQRTERGDSAVYLCASSARGTSGTNEQFFGPGTRLTVL.

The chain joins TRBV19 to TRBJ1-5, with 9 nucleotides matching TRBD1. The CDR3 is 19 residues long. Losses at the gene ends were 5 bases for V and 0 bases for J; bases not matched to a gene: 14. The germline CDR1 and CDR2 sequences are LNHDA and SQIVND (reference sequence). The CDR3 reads CASSFPPGQGSYSNQPQHF. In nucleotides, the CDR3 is TGTGCCAGTAGTTTCCCTCCGGGACAGGGATCTTATAGCAATCAGCCCCAGCATTTT.

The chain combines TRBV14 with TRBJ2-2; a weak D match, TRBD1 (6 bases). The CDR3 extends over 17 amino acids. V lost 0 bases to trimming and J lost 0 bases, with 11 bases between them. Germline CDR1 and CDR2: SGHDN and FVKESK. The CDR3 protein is CASSQDLQGPNTGELFF. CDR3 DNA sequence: TGTGCCAGCAGCCAAGATCTTCAGGGGCCGAACACCGGGGAGCTGTTTTTT.

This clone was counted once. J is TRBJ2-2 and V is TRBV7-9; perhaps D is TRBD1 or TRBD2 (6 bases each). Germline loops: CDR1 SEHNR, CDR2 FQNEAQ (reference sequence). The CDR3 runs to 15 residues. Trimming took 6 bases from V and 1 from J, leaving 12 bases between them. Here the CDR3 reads CASRRDTGNTGELFF. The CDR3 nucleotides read TGTGCCAGCAGGCGGGACACCGGGAACACCGGGGAGCTGTTTTTT.

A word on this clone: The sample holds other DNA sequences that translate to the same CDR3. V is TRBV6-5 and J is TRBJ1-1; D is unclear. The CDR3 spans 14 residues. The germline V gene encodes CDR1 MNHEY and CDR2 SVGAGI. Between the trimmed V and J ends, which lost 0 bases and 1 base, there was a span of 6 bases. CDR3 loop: CASSYSAQNTEAFF. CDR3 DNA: TGTGCCAGCAGTTACTCAGCTCAGAACACTGAAGCTTTCTTT.

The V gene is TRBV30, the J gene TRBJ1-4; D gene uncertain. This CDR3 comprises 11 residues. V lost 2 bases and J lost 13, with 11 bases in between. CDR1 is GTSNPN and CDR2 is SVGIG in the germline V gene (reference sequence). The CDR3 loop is CAWSRGDLLFF. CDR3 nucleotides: TGTGCCTGGAGTCGAGGTGACTTACTGTTTTTT.